This paragraph covers one T cell receptor (beta chain) sequence. Its antigen is unknown. The data were obtained in a study of long-term antiretroviral therapy in people with HIV. Study-level information: The earliest samples came from an era when ART typically awaited falling CD4 counts.

The V gene lost 1 base and the J gene lost 0 bases, with 10 bases spanning the gap. The CDR3 contains 16 residues. Germline CDR1 reads KGHSH; CDR2 reads LQKENI. Study-wide findings and caveats: Controls had broader CDR3 length ranges than HIV repertoires did. Every time point showed a repertoire led by clones expanded before ART.

Assay version v3.0 of immunoSEQ was used, and it was run at survey level. Produced via immunoSEQ multiplex PCR; TCRdb's table is partial and in-frame only. The sample records roughly 31,000 clones, about 88% being singletons. The sequence was obtained from a man in his fifties with HIV. The chain combines TRBV18 with TRBJ1-5, with D maybe TRBD1 (5 bases). The starting material was unsorted PBMCs, obtained roughly 5 years before starting antiretroviral therapy. In nucleotides, the CDR3 is TGTGCCAGCTCACCACAAGGGGTCGGTAGCAATCAGCCCCAGCATTTT. It specifies CASSPQGVGSNQPQHF. Based on the CDR3 plus reference TRBV18 and TRBJ1-5, the full variable domain is NAGVMQNPRHLVRRRGQEARLRCSPMKGHSHVYWYRQLPEEGLKFMVYLQKENIIDESGMPKERFSAEFPKEGPSILRIQQVVRGDSAAYFCASSPQGVGSNQPQHFGDGTRLSIL.